This T cell receptor beta chain was identified in a study of blood T cell repertoires in COVID-19. Study context: Samples of COVID-19 (acute and convalescent) were obtained from the United States, Italy and Spain. From T cells, B-cell-depleted T cells, or PBMCs came the material, which was cDNA or gDNA.

As originally analysed: Amplification of reference gene primers was used by the study to estimate nucleated cell counts. TCRdb's table, derived via immunoSEQ multiplex PCR, lists solely in-frame clones and lacks some. The V and J calls and the clone size are those of that table, but D and trimming were determined from the DNA. The sample lists about 150,000 clones, roughly 80% occurring once. V was pared by 2 bases and J by 6 bases, with 16 bases between. Germline V gene sequence: CDR1 MGHDK, CDR2 SYGVNS. The CDR3 extends over 15 amino acids. This clone was detected only a few times. Seattle cases were enrolled at active infection and followed longitudinally.

The chain links TRBV25-1 to TRBJ1-2; D is uncertain. The clonotype comes from a woman aged 60-70 years with COVID-19, enrolled during active disease. Sample: peripheral blood. CDR3 in DNA: TGTGCCAGCAGTGAAGAGTTCTCTACTGATGATGGCTACACCTTC. The encoded protein is CASSEEFSTDDGYTF.